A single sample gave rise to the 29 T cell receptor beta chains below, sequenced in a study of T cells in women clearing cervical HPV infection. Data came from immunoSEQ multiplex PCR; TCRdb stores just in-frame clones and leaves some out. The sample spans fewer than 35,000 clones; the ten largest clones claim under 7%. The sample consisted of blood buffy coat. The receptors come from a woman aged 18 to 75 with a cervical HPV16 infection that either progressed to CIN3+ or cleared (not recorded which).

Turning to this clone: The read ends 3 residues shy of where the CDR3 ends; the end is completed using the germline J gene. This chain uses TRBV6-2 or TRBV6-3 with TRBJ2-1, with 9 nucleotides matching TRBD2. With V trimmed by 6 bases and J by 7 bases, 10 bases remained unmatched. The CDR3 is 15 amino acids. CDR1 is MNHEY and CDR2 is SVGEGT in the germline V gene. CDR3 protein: CASRGISGSTNEQFF. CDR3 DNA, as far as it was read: TGTGCCAGCAGGGGGATTAGCGGGAGTACGAATGAG.

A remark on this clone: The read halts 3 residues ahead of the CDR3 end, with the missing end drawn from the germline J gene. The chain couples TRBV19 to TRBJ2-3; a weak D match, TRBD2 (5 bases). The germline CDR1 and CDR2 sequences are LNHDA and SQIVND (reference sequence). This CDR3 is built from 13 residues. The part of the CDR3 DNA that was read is TGTGCCAGTAGTATAGCCCCTCCGGGGACG. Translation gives CASSIAPPGT. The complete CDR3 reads CASSIAPPGTQYF.

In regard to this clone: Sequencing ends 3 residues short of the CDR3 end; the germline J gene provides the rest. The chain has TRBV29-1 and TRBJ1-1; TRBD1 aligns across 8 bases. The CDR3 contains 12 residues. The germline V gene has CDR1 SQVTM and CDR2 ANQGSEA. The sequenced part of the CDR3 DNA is TGCAGCGGCCGGGACAGGCCTCATGAC. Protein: CSGRDRPHD. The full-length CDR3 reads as CSGRDRPHDAFF.

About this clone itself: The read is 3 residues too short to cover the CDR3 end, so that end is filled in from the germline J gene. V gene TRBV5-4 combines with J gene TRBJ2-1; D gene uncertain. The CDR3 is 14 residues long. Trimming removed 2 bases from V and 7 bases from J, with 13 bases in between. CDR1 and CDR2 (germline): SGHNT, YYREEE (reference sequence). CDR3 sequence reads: CASSFYSLGNEQFF. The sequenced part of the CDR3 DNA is TGTGCCAGCAGCTTCTACTCATTAGGGAATGAG.

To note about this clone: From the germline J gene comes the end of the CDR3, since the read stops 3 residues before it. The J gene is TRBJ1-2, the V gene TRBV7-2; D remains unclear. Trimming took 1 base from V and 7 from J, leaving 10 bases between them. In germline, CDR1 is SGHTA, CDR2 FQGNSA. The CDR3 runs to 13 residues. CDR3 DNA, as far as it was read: TGTGCCAGCAGCTTAGTTTCTGTGTCTGGC. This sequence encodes CASSLVSVSG. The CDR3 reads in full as CASSLVSVSGYTF.

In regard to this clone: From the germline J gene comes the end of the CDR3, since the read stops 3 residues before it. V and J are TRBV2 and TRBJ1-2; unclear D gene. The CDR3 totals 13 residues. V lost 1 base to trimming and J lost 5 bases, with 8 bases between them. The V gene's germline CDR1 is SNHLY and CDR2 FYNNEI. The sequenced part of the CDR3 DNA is TGTGCCAGCAGTGAAGAGTTAGGGTATGGC. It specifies CASSEELGYG. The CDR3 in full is CASSEELGYGYTF.

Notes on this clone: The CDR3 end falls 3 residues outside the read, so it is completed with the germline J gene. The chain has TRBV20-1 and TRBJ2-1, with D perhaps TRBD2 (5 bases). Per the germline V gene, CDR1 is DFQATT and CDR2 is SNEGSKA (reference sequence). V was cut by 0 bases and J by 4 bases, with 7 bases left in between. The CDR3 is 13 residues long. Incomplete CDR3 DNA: TGCAGTGCTAGAGACAGAGGGTACAATGAG. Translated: CSARDRGYNE. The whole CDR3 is CSARDRGYNEQFF.

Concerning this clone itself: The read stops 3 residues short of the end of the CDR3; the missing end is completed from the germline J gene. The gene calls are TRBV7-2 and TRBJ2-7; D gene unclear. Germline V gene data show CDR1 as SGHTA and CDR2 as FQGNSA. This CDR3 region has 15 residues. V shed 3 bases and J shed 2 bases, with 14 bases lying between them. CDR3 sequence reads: CASSFHHSIAYEQYF. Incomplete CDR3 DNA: TGTGCCAGCAGCTTCCACCATTCTATAGCCTACGAG.

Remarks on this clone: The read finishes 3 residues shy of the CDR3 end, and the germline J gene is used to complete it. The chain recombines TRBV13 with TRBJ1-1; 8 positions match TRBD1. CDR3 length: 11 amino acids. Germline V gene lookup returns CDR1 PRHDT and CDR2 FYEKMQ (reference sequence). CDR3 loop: CASSLQGAAFF. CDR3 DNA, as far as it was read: TGTGCCAGCAGCTTACAGGGGGCA.

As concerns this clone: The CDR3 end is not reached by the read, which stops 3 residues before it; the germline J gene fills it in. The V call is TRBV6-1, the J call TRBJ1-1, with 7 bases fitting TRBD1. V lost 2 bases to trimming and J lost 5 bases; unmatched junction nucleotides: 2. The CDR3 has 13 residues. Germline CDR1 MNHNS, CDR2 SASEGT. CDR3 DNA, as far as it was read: TGTGCCAGCAGTGAAAAGGGGGCGACTGAA. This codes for CASSEKGATE. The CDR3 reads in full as CASSEKGATEAFF.

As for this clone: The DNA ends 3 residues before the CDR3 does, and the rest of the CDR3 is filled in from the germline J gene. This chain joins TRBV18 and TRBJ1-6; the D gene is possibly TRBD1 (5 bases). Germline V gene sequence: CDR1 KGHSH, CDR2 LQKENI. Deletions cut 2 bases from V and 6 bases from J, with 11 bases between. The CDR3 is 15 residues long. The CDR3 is CASSPSDSVNSPLHF. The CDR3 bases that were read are TGTGCCAGCTCACCAAGTGACAGCGTTAATTCACCC.

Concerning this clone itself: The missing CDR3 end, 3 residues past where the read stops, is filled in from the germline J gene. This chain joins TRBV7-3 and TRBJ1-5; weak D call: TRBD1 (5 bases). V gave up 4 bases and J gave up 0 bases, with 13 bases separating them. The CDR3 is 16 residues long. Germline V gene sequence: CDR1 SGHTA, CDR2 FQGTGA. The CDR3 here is CASSSFGGGSNQPQHF. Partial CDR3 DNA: TGTGCCAGCAGCTCATTCGGGGGTGGTAGCAATCAGCCC.

CDR3 DNA (partial): TGTGCCTGGAGTTTTTTTTCGGGTGAA. Its translation is CAWSFFSGE. The entire CDR3 sequence reads CAWSFFSGEAFF. This chain links TRBV30 with TRBJ1-1; D unclear. Read sequence stops 3 residues before the CDR3 end, and the germline J gene provides the missing end. With 2 bases removed from V and 7 bases from J, the gap between germline ends came to 11 bases. Looked up from germline, CDR1 is GTSNPN and CDR2 is SVGIG (reference sequence). This CDR3 spans 12 amino acids.

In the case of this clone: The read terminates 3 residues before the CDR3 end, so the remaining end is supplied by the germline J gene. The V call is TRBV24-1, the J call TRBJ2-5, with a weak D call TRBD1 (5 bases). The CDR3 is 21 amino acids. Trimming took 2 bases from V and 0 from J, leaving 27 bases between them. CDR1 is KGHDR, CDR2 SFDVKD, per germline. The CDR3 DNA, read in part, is TGTGCCACCAGTGATTATCAATACCGTTATGAGTCGACAGCGTACCAAGAGACC. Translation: CATSDYQYRYESTAYQET. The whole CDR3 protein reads CATSDYQYRYESTAYQETQYF.

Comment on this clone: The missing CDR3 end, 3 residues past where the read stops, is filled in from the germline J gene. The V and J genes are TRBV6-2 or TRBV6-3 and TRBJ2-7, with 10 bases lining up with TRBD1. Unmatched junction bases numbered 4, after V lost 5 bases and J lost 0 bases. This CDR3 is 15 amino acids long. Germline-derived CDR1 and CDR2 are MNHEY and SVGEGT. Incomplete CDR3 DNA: TGTGCCAGCAGTGACGGGACAGGGGTCTCCTACGAG. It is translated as CASSDGTGVSYE. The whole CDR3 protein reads CASSDGTGVSYEQYF.

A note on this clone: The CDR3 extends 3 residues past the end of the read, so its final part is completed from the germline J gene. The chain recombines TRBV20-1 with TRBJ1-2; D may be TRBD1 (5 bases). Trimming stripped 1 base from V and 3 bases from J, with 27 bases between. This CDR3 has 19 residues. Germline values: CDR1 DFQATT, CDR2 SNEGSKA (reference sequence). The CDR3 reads CSARAGPSGVAPVDYGYTF. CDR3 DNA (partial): TGCAGTGCTAGAGCGGGGCCTTCGGGGGTAGCCCCCGTTGACTATGGC.

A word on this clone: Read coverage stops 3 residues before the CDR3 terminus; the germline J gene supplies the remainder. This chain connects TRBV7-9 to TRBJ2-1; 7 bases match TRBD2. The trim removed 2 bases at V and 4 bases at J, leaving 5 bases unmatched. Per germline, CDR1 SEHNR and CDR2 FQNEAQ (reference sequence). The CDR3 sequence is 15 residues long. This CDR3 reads CASSLTSASYNEQFF. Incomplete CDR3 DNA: TGTGCCAGCAGCTTAACTAGCGCCAGTTACAATGAG.

Partial CDR3 DNA: TGTGCCAGCAGTCCGGGGACTAGCGGAAACACCGGGGAG. It specifies CASSPGTSGNTGE. The whole CDR3 protein reads CASSPGTSGNTGELFF. V gene TRBV28 combines with J gene TRBJ2-2; 11 positions agree with TRBD2. The read halts 3 residues ahead of the CDR3 end, with the missing end drawn from the germline J gene. The CDR3 length is 16 residues. Trimming took 5 bases from V and 2 from J; bases not matched to a gene: 4. Per the germline V gene, CDR1 is MDHEN and CDR2 is SYDVKM.

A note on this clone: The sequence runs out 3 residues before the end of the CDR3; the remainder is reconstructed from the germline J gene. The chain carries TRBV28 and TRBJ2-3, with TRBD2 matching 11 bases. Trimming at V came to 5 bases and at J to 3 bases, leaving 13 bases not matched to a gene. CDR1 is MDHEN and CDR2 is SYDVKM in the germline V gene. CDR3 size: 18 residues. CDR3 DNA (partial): TGTGCCAGCAGTCCGCGGACTAGCGGGCGCGTTAGGACAGATACG. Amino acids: CASSPRTSGRVRTDT. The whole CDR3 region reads CASSPRTSGRVRTDTQYF.

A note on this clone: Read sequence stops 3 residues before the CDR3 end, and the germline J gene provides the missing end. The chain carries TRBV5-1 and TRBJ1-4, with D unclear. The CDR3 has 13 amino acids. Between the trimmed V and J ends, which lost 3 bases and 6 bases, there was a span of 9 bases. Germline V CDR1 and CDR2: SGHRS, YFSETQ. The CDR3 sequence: CASSSPGYEKLFF. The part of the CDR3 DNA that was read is TGCGCCAGCAGCTCGCCGGGGTATGAAAAA.

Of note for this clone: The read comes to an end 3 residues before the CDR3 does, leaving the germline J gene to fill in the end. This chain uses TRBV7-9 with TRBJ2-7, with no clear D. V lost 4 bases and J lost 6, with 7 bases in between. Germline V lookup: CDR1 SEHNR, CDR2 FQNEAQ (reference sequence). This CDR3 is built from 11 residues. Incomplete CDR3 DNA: TGTGCCAGCAGCTCTCAACTCGAG. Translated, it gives CASSSQLE. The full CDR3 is CASSSQLEQYF.

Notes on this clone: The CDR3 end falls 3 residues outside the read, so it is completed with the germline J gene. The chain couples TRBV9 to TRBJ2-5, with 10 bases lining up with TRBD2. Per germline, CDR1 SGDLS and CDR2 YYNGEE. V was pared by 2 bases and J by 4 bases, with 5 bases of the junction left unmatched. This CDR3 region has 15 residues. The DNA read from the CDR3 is TGTGCCAGCAGCGTGCTAGCGGGGGTGGGAGAGACC. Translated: CASSVLAGVGET. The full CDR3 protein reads CASSVLAGVGETQYF.

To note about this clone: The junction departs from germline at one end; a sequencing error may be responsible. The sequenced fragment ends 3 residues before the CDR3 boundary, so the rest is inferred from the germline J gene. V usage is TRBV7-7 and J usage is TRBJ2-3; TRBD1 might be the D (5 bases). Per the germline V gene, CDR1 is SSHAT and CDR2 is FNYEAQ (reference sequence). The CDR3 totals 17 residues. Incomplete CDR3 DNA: TGTGCTAGCAGCTTAGGTGTCTCCGGCAGGGCCCAAGAGACG. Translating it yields CASSLGVSGRAQET. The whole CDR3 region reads CASSLGVSGRAQETQYF.

The CDR3 here is CSVEDKLDRASTDTQYF. The DNA read from the CDR3 is TGCAGCGTTGAAGATAAGTTGGACAGGGCCAGCACAGATACG. The chain uses TRBV29-1 and TRBJ2-3; 8 nucleotides agree with TRBD1. The CDR3 end lies 3 residues beyond the end of the read and is filled in from the germline J gene. With V trimmed by 0 bases and J by 0 bases, 8 bases remained unmatched. The V gene's germline CDR1 is SQVTM and CDR2 ANQGSEA. CDR3 size: 17 residues.

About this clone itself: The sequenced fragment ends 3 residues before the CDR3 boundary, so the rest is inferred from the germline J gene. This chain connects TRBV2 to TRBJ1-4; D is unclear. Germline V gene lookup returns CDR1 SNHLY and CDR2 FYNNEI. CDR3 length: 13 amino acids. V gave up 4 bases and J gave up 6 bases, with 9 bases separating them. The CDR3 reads CASSANLDEKLFF. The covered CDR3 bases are TGTGCCAGCAGTGCCAATTTAGATGAAAAA.

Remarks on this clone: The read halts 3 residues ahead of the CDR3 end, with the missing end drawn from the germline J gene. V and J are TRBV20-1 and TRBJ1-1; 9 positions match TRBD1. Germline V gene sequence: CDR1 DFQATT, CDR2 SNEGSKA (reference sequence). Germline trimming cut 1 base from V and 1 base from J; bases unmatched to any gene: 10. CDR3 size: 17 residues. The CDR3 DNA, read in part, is TGCAGTGCTAGAGCCCCCCCCGGACAGGGGTCGAACACTGAA. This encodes CSARAPPGQGSNTE. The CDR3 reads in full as CSARAPPGQGSNTEAFF.

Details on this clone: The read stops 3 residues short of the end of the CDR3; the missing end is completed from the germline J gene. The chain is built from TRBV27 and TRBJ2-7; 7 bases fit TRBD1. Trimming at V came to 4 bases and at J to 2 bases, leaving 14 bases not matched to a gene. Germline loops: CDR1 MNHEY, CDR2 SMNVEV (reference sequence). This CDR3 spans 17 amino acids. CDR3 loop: CASSSPIQDRVPYEQYF. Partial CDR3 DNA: TGTGCCAGCAGTTCCCCGATCCAAGACAGGGTTCCCTACGAG.

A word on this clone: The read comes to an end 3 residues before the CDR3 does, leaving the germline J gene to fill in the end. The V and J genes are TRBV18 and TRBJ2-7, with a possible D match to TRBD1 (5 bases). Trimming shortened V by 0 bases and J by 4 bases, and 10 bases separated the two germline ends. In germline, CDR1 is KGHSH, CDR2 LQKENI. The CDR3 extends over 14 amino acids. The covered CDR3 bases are TGTGCCAGCTCACCACCTTTGGGGCGGTACGAG. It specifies CASSPPLGRYE. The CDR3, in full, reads CASSPPLGRYEQYF. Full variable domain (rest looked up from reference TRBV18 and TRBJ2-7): NAGVMQNPRHLVRRRGQEARLRCSPMKGHSHVYWYRQLPEEGLKFMVYLQKENIIDESGMPKERFSAEFPKEGPSILRIQQVVRGDSAAYFCASSPPLGRYEQYFGPGTRLTVT.

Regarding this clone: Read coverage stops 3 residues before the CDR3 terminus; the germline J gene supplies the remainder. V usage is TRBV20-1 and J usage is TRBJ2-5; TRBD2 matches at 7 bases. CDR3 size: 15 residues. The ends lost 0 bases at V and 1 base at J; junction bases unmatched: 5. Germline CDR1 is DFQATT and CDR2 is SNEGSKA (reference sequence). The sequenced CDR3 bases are TGCAGTGCTAGAGATGGCGGGAGTCCCCAAGAGACC. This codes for CSARDGGSPQET. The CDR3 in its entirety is CSARDGGSPQETQYF.